The clone carrying this TCR beta chain is categorized as medium-sized. V dropped 2 bases and J dropped 5; count of bases not matched to a gene: 8. CDR3 length: 17 amino acids. The germline V gene encodes CDR1 SGHDN and CDR2 FVKESK. The entry originates in a study of blood T cell repertoires in COVID-19. For the study at large: Samples came from the United States, Italy and Spain, spanning acute and convalescent COVID-19. PBMCs, B-cell-depleted T cells, or T cells provided the cDNA or gDNA that made up the material.

Methods used by the authors: Estimation of nucleated cell counts relied on the amplification of reference gene primers. Assay used: immunoSEQ multiplex PCR; TCRdb lists only in-frame clones, some missing. V and J calls and clone size are as listed in that table; D and trimming were resolved from the DNA. The repertoire holds just over 75,000 clones, with roughly 84% as singletons. The V gene is TRBV14, the J gene TRBJ2-1; TRBD1 aligns across 11 bases. Sequenced material: peripheral blood. This sequence originates from a man in his fifties with acute or convalescent COVID-19. The CDR3 reads CASSQMVPGQGDNEQFF. The DNA for the CDR3 is TGTGCCAGCAGCCAAATGGTACCGGGACAGGGGGACAATGAGCAGTTCTTC.